These 21 T cell receptor beta chains were sequenced from one sample in a study of control samples from healthy donors and cancer patients. Assay: immunoSEQ multiplex PCR; the TCRdb copy retains only in-frame clones and omits some. The sample shows roughly 150,000 clones, nearly 95% of them seen only once. Input material: blood. These receptors were taken from a man between 50 and 59 years old in good health.

The genes are TRBV20-1 and TRBJ2-1, with D uncertain. There are 11 residues in the CDR3. Germline V CDR1 and CDR2: DFQATT, SNEGSKA (reference sequence). The V end was cut by 6 bases, the J end by 10 bases, with 13 bases between. CDR3 protein: CSAPTEREQFF. The CDR3 coding sequence is TGCAGTGCCCCAACGGAACGGGAGCAGTTCTTC.

The genes are TRBV28 and TRBJ1-6; D might be TRBD1 (6 bases). The CDR3 loop spans 17 amino acids. The V gene lost 6 bases and the J gene lost 6 bases, with 21 bases spanning the gap. The germline V gene has CDR1 MDHEN and CDR2 SYDVKM. CDR3 nucleotides: TGTGCCAGCAGCTCCCCTCCCGGGGGGGCGCCTAATTCACCCCTCCACTTT. The encoded protein is CASSSPPGGAPNSPLHF.

This clone came up once. V and J are TRBV6-5 and TRBJ2-7, with a possible D match to TRBD1 (6 bases). CDR3 length: 14 residues. V dropped 5 bases and J dropped 0 bases, with 11 bases sitting between them. Germline values: CDR1 MNHEY, CDR2 SVGAGI. CDR3 sequence reads: CASSKQGTSYEQYF. In nucleotides, the CDR3 is TGTGCCAGCAGTAAACAGGGAACCTCCTACGAGCAGTACTTC.

The rearrangement uses TRBV18 and TRBJ1-1, with 9 bases identical to TRBD1. The germline V gene encodes CDR1 KGHSH and CDR2 LQKENI. The trim removed 4 bases at V and 0 bases at J, leaving 15 bases unmatched. This CDR3 comprises 19 residues. The CDR3 DNA follows: TGTGCCAGCTCACTCACTCCACCGGGACAGGGAACCTTGAACACTGAAGCTTTCTTT. The encoded protein is CASSLTPPGQGTLNTEAFF.

This sequence joins TRBV5-1 and TRBJ2-7, with 9 bases that match TRBD1. CDR3 length: 15 residues. V lost 2 bases to trimming and J lost 0 bases; unmatched junction nucleotides: 3. The germline CDR1 and CDR2 sequences are SGHRS and YFSETQ. The CDR3 coding sequence is TGCGCCAGCAGCTTTGGACAGGGGTTCTCCTACGAGCAGTACTTC. As protein: CASSFGQGFSYEQYF.

The J gene is TRBJ1-3, the V gene TRBV6-6; no clear D. V was trimmed by 5 bases and J by 4 bases, leaving 6 bases between them. The length of the CDR3 is 12 residues. CDR1 MNHNY and CDR2 SVGAGI come from the germline V gene (reference sequence). CDR3 nucleotide sequence: TGTGCCAGCAGTCCCAACGGAAACACCATATATTTT. It translates to CASSPNGNTIYF.

The table lists this clone with a few counts. This chain links TRBV5-1 with TRBJ1-4; TRBD1 agrees at 9 bases. CDR1 is SGHRS, CDR2 YFSETQ, per germline. CDR3 length: 16 amino acids. Losses at the gene ends were 5 bases for V and 5 bases for J; bases not matched to a gene: 10. The CDR3 DNA sequence: TGCGCCAGCAGTTCGGGACAGGGAGGAATAAATGAAAAACTGTTTTTT. This codes for CASSSGQGGINEKLFF.

The V and J genes are TRBV7-6 and TRBJ2-5; D is unclear. Looked up from germline, CDR1 is SGHVS and CDR2 is FNYEAQ. Deletions cut 5 bases from V and 0 bases from J, with 16 bases between. The CDR3 spans 16 residues. The CDR3 spells CASSLRTDPYQETQYF. DNA for the CDR3: TGTGCCAGCAGCCTTAGGACGGACCCCTACCAAGAGACCCAGTACTTC.

This clone is a singleton in its sample. The V call is TRBV5-1, the J call TRBJ2-3; 13 bases are a match to TRBD2. Trimming cost V 8 bases and J 4 bases; bases outside gene matches: 4. CDR3 length equals 14 residues. Germline values: CDR1 SGHRS, CDR2 YFSETQ. The CDR3 reads CASTSGRASDTQYF. CDR3 bases: TGCGCCAGTACTAGCGGGAGGGCCTCAGATACGCAGTATTTT.

The chain combines TRBV7-6 with TRBJ2-3, with TRBD1 identical over 8 bases. CDR1 is SGHVS, CDR2 FNYEAQ, per germline. With 1 base clipped from V and 6 bases from J, the junction kept 3 bases outside the gene matches. This CDR3 has 14 residues. The DNA for the CDR3 is TGTGCCAGCAGCTTAGGGACAGGGTCGGATACGCAGTATTTT. As protein: CASSLGTGSDTQYF.

This chain connects TRBV20-1 to TRBJ2-1, with TRBD2 identical over 9 bases. The germline gives CDR1 DFQATT, CDR2 SNEGSKA (reference sequence). This CDR3 has 15 amino acids. The ends lost 3 bases at V and 9 bases at J; junction bases unmatched: 12. CDR3 loop: CSASGLAGLLSEQFF. The DNA of the CDR3 is TGCAGTGCTAGTGGGCTAGCGGGATTATTGTCTGAGCAGTTCTTC.

In this sample, this clone turned up a few times. The gene calls are TRBV2 and TRBJ1-4, with D possibly being TRBD1 (6 bases). Trimming took 5 bases from V and 5 from J, leaving 15 bases between them. Per the germline V gene, CDR1 is SNHLY and CDR2 is FYNNEI. This CDR3 comprises 15 residues. This CDR3 is CASSPTGRENEKLFF. The CDR3 region has the DNA TGTGCCAGCAGTCCCACAGGGAGGGAGAATGAAAAACTGTTTTTT.

This chain links TRBV3-1 (or the pseudogene TRBV3-2) with TRBJ1-6, with 9 bases lining up with TRBD1. With V trimmed by 7 bases and J by 5 bases, 3 bases remained unmatched. Germline CDR1 and CDR2: LGHDT and YNNKEL (reference sequence). This CDR3 has 14 amino acids. This CDR3 reads CASNGQGNNSPLHF. Written as DNA, the CDR3 is TGTGCCAGCAACGGACAGGGGAATAATTCACCCCTCCACTTT.

The chain uses TRBV6-1 and TRBJ2-5, with TRBD2 matching 10 bases. V was clipped by 6 bases and J by 4 bases; unmatched bases: 5. This CDR3 is 14 amino acids long. From germline, CDR1 is MNHNS and CDR2 SASEGT. DNA of the CDR3: TGTGCCAGCAGCCGGACTAGCGGAGTAGAGACCCAGTACTTC. Translated: CASSRTSGVETQYF.

As concerns this clone: At one end the junction does not follow the germline gene, possibly because of a read error. The chain recombines TRBV30 with TRBJ1-6; D ambiguous. This CDR3 is 12 amino acids long. Germline assignment: CDR1 GTSNPN and CDR2 SVGIG (reference sequence). CDR3 sequence (DNA): TGTGCCTGGAACCGGGATAATTCACCCTTCCACTTT. Its protein product is CAWNRDNSPFHF.

The chain links TRBV4-1 to TRBJ2-5; 11 bases map to TRBD1. The germline CDR1 and CDR2 sequences are MGHRA and YSYEKL. This CDR3 is built from 17 residues. Losses at the gene ends were 3 bases for V and 5 bases for J; bases not matched to a gene: 11. The CDR3 nucleotides read TGCGCCAGCAGCCAGAGACCGGGACAGGGGGTAGAGGAGACCCAGTACTTC. Protein: CASSQRPGQGVEETQYF.

The chain has TRBV28 and TRBJ1-1; a weak D match, TRBD1 (5 bases). Germline lookup yields CDR1 MDHEN and CDR2 SYDVKM. This CDR3 is 13 amino acids long. The ends were cut back, 8 bases at V and 0 bases at J, with 10 bases in the middle. The CDR3 loop reads CASEEGLNTEAFF. The DNA for the CDR3 is TGTGCCAGCGAGGAGGGACTGAACACTGAAGCTTTCTTT.

This chain connects TRBV19 to TRBJ1-5; tentative D call: TRBD1 (6 bases). The V gene's germline CDR1 is LNHDA and CDR2 SQIVND (reference sequence). V lost 2 bases and J 0 bases, leaving 8 bases between the germline ends. The CDR3 runs to 15 residues. In nucleotides, the CDR3 is TGTGCCAGTAGTATATACAGGGCTAGCAATCAGCCCCAGCATTTT. Translated: CASSIYRASNQPQHF.

The chain carries TRBV19 and TRBJ2-1; D call uncertain. This CDR3 contains 13 residues. In germline, CDR1 is LNHDA, CDR2 SQIVND (reference sequence). V lost 3 bases and J lost 4, with 7 bases in between. As DNA, the CDR3 is TGTGCCAGTAGTATTCCCCTATACAATGAGCAGTTCTTC. Protein: CASSIPLYNEQFF.

The CDR3 DNA is TGTGCCAGCAGTTTCCGGACGGATCAGCCCCAGCATTTT. This translates into CASSFRTDQPQHF. The chain joins TRBV12-3 or TRBV12-4 to TRBJ1-5; the D is unclear. Trimming shortened V by 3 bases and J by 5 bases, and 8 bases separated the two germline ends. CDR3 length equals 13 residues.

The chain is built from TRBV6-6 and TRBJ1-1; weak D call: TRBD1 (6 bases). The CDR3 runs to 14 residues. Trimming left V 0 bases short and J 6 bases short, with 11 bases between. CDR1 is MNHNY, CDR2 SVGAGI, per germline (reference sequence). DNA of the CDR3: TGTGCCAGCAGTTACTCGCAAGGGGGGGCTGAAGCTTTCTTT. Protein: CASSYSQGGAEAFF.